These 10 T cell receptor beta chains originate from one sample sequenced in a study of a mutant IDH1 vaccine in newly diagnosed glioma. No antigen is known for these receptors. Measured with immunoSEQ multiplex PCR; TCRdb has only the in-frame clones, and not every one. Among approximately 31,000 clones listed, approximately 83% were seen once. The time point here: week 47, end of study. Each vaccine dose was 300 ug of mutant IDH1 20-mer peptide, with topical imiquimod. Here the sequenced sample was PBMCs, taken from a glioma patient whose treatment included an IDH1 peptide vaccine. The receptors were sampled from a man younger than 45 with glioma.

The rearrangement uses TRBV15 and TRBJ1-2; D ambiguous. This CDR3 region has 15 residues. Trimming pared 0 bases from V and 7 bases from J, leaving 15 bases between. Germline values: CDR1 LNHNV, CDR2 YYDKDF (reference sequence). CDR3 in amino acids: CATSRDGDGSPGYTF. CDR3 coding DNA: TGTGCCACCAGCAGAGATGGGGATGGTAGTCCTGGCTACACCTTC.

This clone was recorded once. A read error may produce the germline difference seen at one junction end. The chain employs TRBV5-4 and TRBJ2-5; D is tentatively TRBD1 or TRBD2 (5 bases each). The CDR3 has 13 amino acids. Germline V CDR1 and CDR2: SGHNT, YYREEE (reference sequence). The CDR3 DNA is TGTGCCAGCAGGTTGGGACCTGAGGAGACCCAGTACTTC. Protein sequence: CASRLGPEETQYF.

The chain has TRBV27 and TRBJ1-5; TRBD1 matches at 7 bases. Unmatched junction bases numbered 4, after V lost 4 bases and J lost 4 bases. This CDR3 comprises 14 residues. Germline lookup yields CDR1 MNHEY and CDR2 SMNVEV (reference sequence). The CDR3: CASSSLRGNQPQHF. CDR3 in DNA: TGTGCCAGCAGTTCCCTCAGGGGGAATCAGCCCCAGCATTTT.

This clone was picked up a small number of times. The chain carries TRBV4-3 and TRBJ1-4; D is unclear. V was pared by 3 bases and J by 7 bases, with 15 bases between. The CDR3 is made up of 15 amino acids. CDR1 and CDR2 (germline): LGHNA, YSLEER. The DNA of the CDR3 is TGCGCCAGCAGCCAGATGCGGCTCCCAGGTGAAAAACTGTTTTTT. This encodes CASSQMRLPGEKLFF.

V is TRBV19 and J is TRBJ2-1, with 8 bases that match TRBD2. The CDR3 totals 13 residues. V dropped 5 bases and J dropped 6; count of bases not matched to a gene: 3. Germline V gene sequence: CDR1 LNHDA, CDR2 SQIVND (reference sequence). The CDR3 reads CASSPGTSNEQFF. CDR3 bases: TGTGCCAGTAGTCCGGGGACTAGCAATGAGCAGTTCTTC.

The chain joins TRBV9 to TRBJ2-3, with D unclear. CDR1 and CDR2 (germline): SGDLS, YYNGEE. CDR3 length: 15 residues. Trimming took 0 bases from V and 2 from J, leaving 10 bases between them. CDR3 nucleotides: TGTGCCAGCAGCGTAGCACCGGATATCACAGATACGCAGTATTTT. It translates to CASSVAPDITDTQYF.

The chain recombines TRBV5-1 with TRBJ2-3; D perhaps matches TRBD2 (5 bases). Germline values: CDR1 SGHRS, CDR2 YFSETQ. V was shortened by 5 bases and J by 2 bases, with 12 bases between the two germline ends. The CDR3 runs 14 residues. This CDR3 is CASRLTGYTDTQYF. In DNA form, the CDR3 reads TGCGCCAGCAGATTGACGGGATACACAGATACGCAGTATTTT.

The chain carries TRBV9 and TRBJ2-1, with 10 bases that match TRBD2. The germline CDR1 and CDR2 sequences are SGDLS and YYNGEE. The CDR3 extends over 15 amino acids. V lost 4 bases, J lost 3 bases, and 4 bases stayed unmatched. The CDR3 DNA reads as TGTGCCAGCAGCCCTCGACTAGCGGGCTACAATGAGCAGTTCTTC. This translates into CASSPRLAGYNEQFF. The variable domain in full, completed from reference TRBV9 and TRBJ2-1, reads DSGVTQTPKHLITATGQRVTLRCSPRSGDLSVYWYQQSLDQGLQFLIQYYNGEERAKGNILERFSAQQFPDLHSELNLSSLELGDSALYFCASSPRLAGYNEQFFGPGTRLTVL.

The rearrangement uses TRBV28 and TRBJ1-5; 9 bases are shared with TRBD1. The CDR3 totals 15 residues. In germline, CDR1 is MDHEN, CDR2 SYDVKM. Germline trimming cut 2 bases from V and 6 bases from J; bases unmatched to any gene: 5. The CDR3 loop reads CASSLGTGPGQPQHF. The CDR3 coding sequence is TGTGCCAGCAGTTTAGGGACAGGGCCGGGTCAGCCCCAGCATTTT.

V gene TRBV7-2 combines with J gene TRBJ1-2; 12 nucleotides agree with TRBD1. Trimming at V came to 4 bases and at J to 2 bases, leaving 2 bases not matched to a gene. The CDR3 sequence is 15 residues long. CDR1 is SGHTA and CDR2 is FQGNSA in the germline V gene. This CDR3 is CASSSGQGANYGYTF. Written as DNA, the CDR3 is TGTGCCAGCAGCTCGGGACAGGGGGCGAACTATGGCTACACCTTC.